This is a list of T cell receptor beta chains from one sample in a study of cytomegalovirus exposure and HLA in healthy donors. The method was immunoSEQ multiplex PCR; TCRdb's version includes in-frame clones alone and lacks a portion of them. Of some 170,000 clones in the sample, around 82% were seen once. Sequencing was performed on PBMCs. The receptors were sampled from a young man in good health and CMV-seropositive. CDR3s include the opening cysteine and the closing phenylalanine or tryptophan. Fields, in order: J gene, V gene, CDR3 protein.

>TRBJ2-7|TRBV2
CASRRASYEQYF
>TRBJ2-3|TRBV6-1
CASSHRQFTDTQYF
>TRBJ1-5|TRBV2
CASARTGRDQPQHF
>TRBJ2-3|TRBV9
CASSVGVAGETDTQYF
>TRBJ1-5|TRBV5-6
CASSFGRLTYQPQHF
>TRBJ1-3|TRBV7-9
CASSLVATGSGNTIYF
>TRBJ1-2|TRBV5-4
CASSLSWQGGGYTF
>TRBJ1-6|TRBV6-1
CASSEGGDNSPLHF
>TRBJ2-3|TRBV6-5
CASSDRGTDTQYF
>TRBJ2-7|TRBV2
CATGRDGFYEQYF
>TRBJ2-6|TRBV12-5
CASGTGLSSGANVLTF
>TRBJ1-1|TRBV6-5
CASSRGTGLNTEAFF
>TRBJ2-1|TRBV15
CATSRPFPGGFNEQFF
>TRBJ2-7|TRBV2
CASSEPPAGFDEQYF
>TRBJ2-7|TRBV9
CASSKDGGYEQYF
>TRBJ2-7|TRBV6-6
CASSYEDKAYEQYF
>TRBJ2-3|TRBV7-9
CASRLSGSTDTQYF
>TRBJ1-4|TRBV5-1
CASSLDQGTHHF
>TRBJ2-2|TRBV7-3
CASSATGALAGELFF
>TRBJ1-4|TRBV9
CASSVVTGNLFF
>TRBJ1-5|TRBV6-5
CASRGMTGRGPQHF
>TRBJ2-3|TRBV10-1
CASSATGKGTDTQYF
>TRBJ1-1|TRBV19
CASTSEDRNTEAFF
>TRBJ2-2|TRBV11-1
CASSLAGRAGLTGELFF
>TRBJ1-2|TRBV30
CAWSGGAYGYTF
>TRBJ1-5|TRBV2
CASSGQGAYSNQPQHF
>TRBJ1-1|TRBV4-3
CASSQGSHGRTEAFF
>TRBJ2-7|TRBV9
CASSVGGRWDSYEQYF
>TRBJ2-1|TRBV7-3
CASSPNSGRGNEQFF
>TRBJ1-6|TRBV2
CASSALDIHNSPLHF
>TRBJ2-1|TRBV4-1
CASSTMTSSGFNEQFF
>TRBJ2-7|TRBV7-2
CASSLEYGGAGSYEQYF
>TRBJ2-7|TRBV11-2
CASRRAGTGDYEQYF
>TRBJ2-7|TRBV7-8
CASSPQTWNEQYF
>TRBJ2-1|TRBV5-5
CASGGGRSYNEQFF
>TRBJ2-3|TRBV2
CASRRTGSRDTQYF
>TRBJ2-4|TRBV7-2
CASSFDWGGIQYF
>TRBJ2-7|TRBV28
CASSIPQGTYEQYF
>TRBJ2-3|TRBV10-3
CAISDLVTSGGADTQYF
>TRBJ1-5|TRBV19
CASSMDYQPQHF
>TRBJ1-1|TRBV10-3
CAISVDRGETEAFF
>TRBJ2-3|TRBV5-4
CASSSPGRAKAGTDTQYF
>TRBJ1-6|TRBV5-6
CASSPRTGGSYNSPLHF
>TRBJ2-7|TRBV2
CASNSEVLYEQYF
>TRBJ2-5|TRBV5-1
CASSLPEETQYF
>TRBJ2-2|TRBV4-3
CASSQDRGSNTGELFF
>TRBJ2-7|TRBV7-6
CASSLPSSYEQYF
>TRBJ1-2|TRBV23-1
CASSHPDRYRRDGYTF
>TRBJ1-2|TRBV18
CASSTGVDYGYTF
>TRBJ2-7|TRBV28
CASSLWGDRASYEQYF
>TRBJ1-2|TRBV29-1
CSVDRGEGGYTF
>TRBJ1-2|TRBV28
CATEDRLNSYTF
>TRBJ1-1|TRBV7-9
CASSFARVAEAFF
>TRBJ2-7|TRBV19
CASSFQAGEDYEQYF